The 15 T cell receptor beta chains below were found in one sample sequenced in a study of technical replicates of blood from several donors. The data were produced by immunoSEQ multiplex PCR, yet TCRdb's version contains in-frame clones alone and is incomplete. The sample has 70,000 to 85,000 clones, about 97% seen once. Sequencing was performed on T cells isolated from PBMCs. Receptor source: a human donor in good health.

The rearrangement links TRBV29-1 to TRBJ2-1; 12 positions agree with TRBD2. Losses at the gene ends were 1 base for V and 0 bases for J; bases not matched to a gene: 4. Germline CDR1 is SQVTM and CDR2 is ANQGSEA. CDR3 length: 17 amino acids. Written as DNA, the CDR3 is TGCAGCGTTGAAGGACTAGCGGGAGCAAACTCCTACAATGAGCAGTTCTTC. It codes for CSVEGLAGANSYNEQFF.

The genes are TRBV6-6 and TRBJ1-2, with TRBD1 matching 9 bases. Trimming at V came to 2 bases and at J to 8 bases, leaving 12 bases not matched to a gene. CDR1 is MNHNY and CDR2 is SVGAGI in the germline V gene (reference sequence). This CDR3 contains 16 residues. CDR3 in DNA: TGTGCCAGCAGTTACACTCGGGGGGGACAGGGAAAAGGCTACACCTTC. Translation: CASSYTRGGQGKGYTF.

The CDR3 is CASGGGVLGANVLTF. The CDR3 DNA follows: TGTGCCAGCGGCGGAGGGGTCCTAGGGGCCAACGTCCTGACTTTC. V and J are TRBV6-5 and TRBJ2-6; tentatively, D is TRBD2 (6 bases). Germline V gene sequence: CDR1 MNHEY, CDR2 SVGAGI. Trimming pared 8 bases from V and 4 bases from J, leaving 15 bases between. CDR3 length: 15 residues.

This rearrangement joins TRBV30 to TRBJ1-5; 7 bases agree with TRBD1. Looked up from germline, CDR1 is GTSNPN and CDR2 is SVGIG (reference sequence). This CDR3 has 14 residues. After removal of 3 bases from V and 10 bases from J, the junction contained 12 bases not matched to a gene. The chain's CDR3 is CAWSAETGKNPQHF. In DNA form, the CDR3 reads TGTGCCTGGAGCGCCGAGACAGGGAAAAATCCCCAGCATTTT.

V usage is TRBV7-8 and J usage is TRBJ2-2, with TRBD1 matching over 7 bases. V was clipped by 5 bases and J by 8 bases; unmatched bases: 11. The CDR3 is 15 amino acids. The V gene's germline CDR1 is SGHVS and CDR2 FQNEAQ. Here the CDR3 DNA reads TGTGCCAGCAGCCAGTCCCGGGACAGATTTGGGGAGCTGTTTTTT. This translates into CASSQSRDRFGELFF.

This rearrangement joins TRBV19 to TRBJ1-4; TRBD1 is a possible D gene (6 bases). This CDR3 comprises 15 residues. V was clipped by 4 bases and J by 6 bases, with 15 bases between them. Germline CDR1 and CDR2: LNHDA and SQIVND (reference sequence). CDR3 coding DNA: TGTGCCAGTAGTAAATACAGGGACCTATATGAAAAACTGTTTTTT. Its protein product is CASSKYRDLYEKLFF. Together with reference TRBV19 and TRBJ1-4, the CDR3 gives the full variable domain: DGGITQSPKYLFRKEGQNVTLSCEQNLNHDAMYWYRQDPGQGLRLIYYSQIVNDFQKGDIAEGYSVSREKKESFPLTVTSAQKNPTAFYLCASSKYRDLYEKLFFGSGTQLSVL.

The CDR3 sequence: CASSVGTGNYEQYF. DNA for the CDR3: TGTGCCAGCAGCGTTGGTACAGGGAACTACGAGCAGTACTTC. V is TRBV6-1 and J is TRBJ2-7, with a weak D call TRBD1 (6 bases). There are 14 residues in the CDR3. V lost 6 bases and J lost 3, with 15 bases in between. CDR1 and CDR2 from the germline V gene are MNHNS and SASEGT.

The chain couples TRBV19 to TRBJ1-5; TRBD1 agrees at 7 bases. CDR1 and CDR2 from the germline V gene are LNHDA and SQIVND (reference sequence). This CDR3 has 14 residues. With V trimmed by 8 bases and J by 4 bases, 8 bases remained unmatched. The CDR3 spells CASSPQQGNQPQHF. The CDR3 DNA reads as TGTGCCAGTTCCCCCCAACAGGGGAATCAGCCCCAGCATTTT. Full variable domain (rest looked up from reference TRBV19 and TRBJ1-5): DGGITQSPKYLFRKEGQNVTLSCEQNLNHDAMYWYRQDPGQGLRLIYYSQIVNDFQKGDIAEGYSVSREKKESFPLTVTSAQKNPTAFYLCASSPQQGNQPQHFGDGTRLSIL.

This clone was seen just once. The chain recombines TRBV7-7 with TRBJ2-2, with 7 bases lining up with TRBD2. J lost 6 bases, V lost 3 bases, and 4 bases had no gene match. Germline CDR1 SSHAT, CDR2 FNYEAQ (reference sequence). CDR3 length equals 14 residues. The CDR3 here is CASSFAGVSGELFF. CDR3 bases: TGTGCCAGCAGCTTCGCGGGAGTGTCCGGGGAGCTGTTTTTT.

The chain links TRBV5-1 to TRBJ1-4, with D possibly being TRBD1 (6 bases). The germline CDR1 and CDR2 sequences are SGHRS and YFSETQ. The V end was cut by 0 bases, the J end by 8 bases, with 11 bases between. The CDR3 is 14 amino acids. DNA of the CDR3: TGCGCCAGCAGCTTGGCAGGGGTTGAGGAAAAACTGTTTTTT. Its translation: CASSLAGVEEKLFF.

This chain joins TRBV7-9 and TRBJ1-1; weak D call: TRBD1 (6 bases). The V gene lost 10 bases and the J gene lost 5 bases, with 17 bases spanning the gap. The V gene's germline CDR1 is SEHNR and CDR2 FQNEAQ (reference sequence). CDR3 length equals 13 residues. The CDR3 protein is CATQTGFRTEAFF. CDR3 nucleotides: TGTGCCACCCAAACAGGGTTTCGGACTGAAGCTTTCTTT.

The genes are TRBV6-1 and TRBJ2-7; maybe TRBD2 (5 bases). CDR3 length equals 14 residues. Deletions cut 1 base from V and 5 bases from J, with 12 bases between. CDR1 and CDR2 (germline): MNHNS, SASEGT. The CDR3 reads CASSEGGFFNEQYF. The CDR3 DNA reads TGTGCCAGCAGTGAAGGAGGGTTTTTCAACGAGCAGTACTTC.

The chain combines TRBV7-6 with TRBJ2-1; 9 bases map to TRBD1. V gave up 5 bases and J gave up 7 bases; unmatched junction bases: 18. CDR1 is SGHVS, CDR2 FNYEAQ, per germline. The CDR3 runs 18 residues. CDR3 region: CASSVYPPGQGLGNEQFF. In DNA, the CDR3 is TGTGCCAGCAGCGTCTACCCTCCGGGACAGGGCCTGGGGAATGAGCAGTTCTTC.

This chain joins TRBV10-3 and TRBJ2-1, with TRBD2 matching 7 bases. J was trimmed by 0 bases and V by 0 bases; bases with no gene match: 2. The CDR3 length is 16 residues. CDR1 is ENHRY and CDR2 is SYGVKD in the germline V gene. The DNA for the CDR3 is TGTGCCATCAGTGAGTCGGGGGGGGGCTCCTACAATGAGCAGTTCTTC. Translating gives CAISESGGGSYNEQFF.

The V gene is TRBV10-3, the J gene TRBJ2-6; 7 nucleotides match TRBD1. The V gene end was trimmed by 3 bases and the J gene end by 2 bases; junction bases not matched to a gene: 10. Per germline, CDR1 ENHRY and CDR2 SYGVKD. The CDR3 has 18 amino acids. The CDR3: CAISDVGTVGTGANVLTF. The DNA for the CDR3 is TGTGCCATCAGTGACGTCGGGACAGTAGGAACTGGGGCCAACGTCCTGACTTTC.